This T cell receptor beta chain is from a study of CXCR3-negative and CXCR3-positive naive CD8 T cells (dated by TCRdb to between 2018 and 2021). Regarding the research as a whole: In total, roughly 130 million TRB reads were obtained, corresponding to roughly 1.5 +/- 0.3 million reads per library. The diversity and physicochemical repertoire analyses included eleven to twelve donors pooled from two independent experiments. TRBV-TRBJ cluster analysis included naive subsets from roughly 5 donors and memory cells from 3 donors. What the study reported, not specific to this receptor: CXCR3 expression partially decreased after cryopreservation, so most assays used freshly isolated PBMCs. Because surface CD5, which is linked to self-reactivity in mice, was comparable between the naive subsets, TCR interaction strength was also inferred from the physicochemical properties of TRB CDR3s. Repertoire diversity was comparably high in both naive subsets but much lower in memory CD8+ T cells. Similar TRBV-TRBJ usage was shown by naive CXCR3-negative and CXCR3-positive cells from the same donor, whereas distinct patterns were shown by memory cells. Compared with CXCR3-negative naive cells, CXCR3-positive naive cells had TRB CDR3s with higher hydrophobicity (lower Kidera factor 4), lower energy, and higher strength and volume indices.

Worth noting for this clonotype: No cognate antigen has been identified for it.

Each CD8+ T cell subset was flow-sorted in triplicate, and some 310,000 cells per subset were placed directly into RLT lysis buffer. To exclude memory contaminants, naive CD8+ T cells were stringently defined as CD45RO-CCR7+CD27+CD95-. Peripheral blood mononuclear cells were isolated from buffy coats using standard density gradient centrifugation. A FACSAria III was used to flow-sort naive CXCR3-negative and CXCR3-positive CD8+ T cells. An RNeasy Mini Kit was used to extract total RNA from the sorted cells. The instrument was a NextSeq 550. The Human TCR Profiling Kit (MiLaboratory) was used to make UMI-labeled 5' RACE TRB cDNA libraries. The full amount of extracted RNA was used for cDNA synthesis, and the full amount of resulting cDNA was used for PCR amplification. Libraries were prepared in parallel using an identical number of PCR cycles. The authors' pipeline ran thus. With a requirement of at least two reads per UMI, MIGEC and MiXCR extracted about 50,000 +/- 10,000 unique UMI-labeled TRB cDNA molecules per library. Each library averaged approximately 40,000 +/- 10,000 functional in-frame TRB CDR3 nucleotide clonotypes without stop codons. Diversity metrics, including normalized Shannon-Wiener and Chao1, were computed in VDJtools after downsampling to 5000 UMI-labeled TRB molecules per sample. Clonotype-size-weighted physicochemical properties of the central five CDR3 residues (interaction energy, strength, volume and Kidera factor 4) were computed in VDJtools. Once TCRdb had reprocessed the reads, it stored one entry per CDR3 protein sequence and supplied no DNA. TCRdb, not the original authors, processed these V and J calls. The sample table includes approximately 88,000 distinct CDR3 sequences. The top ten clonotypes cover 0.5% to 0.55% of the sample.

The CDR3 goes from the cysteine to the phenylalanine over 13 residues. DNA for this receptor is not on file. CDR1 and CDR2, looked up from the germline V gene, are SGHTA and FQGTGA. This TCR was sampled from a human donor in good health. Some clones in this sample may be carry-over from other donors' samples. The sequenced sample was naive CXCR3+ CD8+ T cells from blood. Sample cell subset or site, as interpreted from the label and publication: CD45RO-CCR7+CD27+CD95- naive CD8+ T cells expressing CXCR3 (TNR3+). The sequence is built from TRBV7-3 and TRBJ2-5; checking the TCRdb D call of TRBD2 is not possible without DNA. CDR3 loop: CASSLLGSRTQYF.